This T cell receptor (beta chain) was captured by sequencing in a study of CD8 T cells in Susac syndrome. A quantity of about 0.5 to 1 ug RNA underwent reverse transcription using random hexamers. TCRdb reprocessed the immunoSEQ multiplex PCR reads with MiXCR, giving one entry per CDR3 protein. Of around 130,000 distinct CDR3 sequences in the sample, around 94% were seen once. Trimming stripped 3 bases from V and 6 bases from J, with 6 bases between. CDR3 size: 11 residues. CDR1 WNHNN and CDR2 SYGVQD come from the germline V gene (reference sequence). This clonotype has only one observation. Sequencing used CD8+ T cells from PBMCs. This sequence originates from a human donor with Susac syndrome. V usage is TRBV10-1 and J usage is TRBJ2-7; tentatively, D is TRBD1 (5 bases). CDR3 sequence: CASSDQGEQYF. The CDR3 nucleotides are TGCGCCAGCAGTGACCAGGGCGAGCAGTACTTC.